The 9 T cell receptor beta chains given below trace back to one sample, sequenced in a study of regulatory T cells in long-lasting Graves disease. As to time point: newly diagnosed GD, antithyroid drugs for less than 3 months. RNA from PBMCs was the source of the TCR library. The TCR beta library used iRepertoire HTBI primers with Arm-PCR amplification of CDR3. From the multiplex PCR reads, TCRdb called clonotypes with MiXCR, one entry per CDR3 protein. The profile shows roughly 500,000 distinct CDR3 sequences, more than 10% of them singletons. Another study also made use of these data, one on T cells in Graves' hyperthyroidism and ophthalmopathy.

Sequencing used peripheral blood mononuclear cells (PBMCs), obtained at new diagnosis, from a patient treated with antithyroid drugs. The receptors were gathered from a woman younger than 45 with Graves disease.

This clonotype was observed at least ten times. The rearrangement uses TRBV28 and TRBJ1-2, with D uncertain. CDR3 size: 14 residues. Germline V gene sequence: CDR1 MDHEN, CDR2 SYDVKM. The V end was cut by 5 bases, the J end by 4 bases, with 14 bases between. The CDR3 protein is CASSIYDRPYGYTF. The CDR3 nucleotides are TGTGCCAGCAGTATTTACGACCGGCCCTATGGCTACACCTTC.

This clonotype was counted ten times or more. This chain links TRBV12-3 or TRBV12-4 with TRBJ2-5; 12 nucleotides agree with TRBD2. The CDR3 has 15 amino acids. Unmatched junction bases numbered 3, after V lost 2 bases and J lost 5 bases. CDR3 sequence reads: CASSLRLAGVETQYF. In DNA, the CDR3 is TGTGCCAGCAGTTTACGACTAGCGGGAGTCGAGACCCAGTACTTC.

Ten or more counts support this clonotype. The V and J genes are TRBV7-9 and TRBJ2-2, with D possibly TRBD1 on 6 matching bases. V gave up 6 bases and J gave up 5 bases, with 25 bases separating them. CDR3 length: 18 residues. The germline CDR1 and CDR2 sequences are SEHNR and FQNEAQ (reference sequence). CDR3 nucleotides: TGTGCCAGCAGACAACAGTCGTACAGGGTGGCTGGAACCGGGGAGCTGTTTTTT. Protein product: CASRQQSYRVAGTGELFF.

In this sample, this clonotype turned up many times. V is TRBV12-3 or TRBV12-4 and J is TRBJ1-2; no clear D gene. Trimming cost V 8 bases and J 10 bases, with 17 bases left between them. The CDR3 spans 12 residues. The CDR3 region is CASGYSWGDYTF. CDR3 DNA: TGTGCCAGCGGTTACAGTTGGGGAGACTACACCTTC.

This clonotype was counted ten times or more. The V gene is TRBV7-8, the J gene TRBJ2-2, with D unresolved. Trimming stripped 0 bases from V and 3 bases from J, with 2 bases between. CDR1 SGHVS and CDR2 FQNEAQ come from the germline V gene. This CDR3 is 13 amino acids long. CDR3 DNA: TGTGCCAGCAGCTTAGCGGACACCGGGGAGCTGTTTTTT. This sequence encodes CASSLADTGELFF.

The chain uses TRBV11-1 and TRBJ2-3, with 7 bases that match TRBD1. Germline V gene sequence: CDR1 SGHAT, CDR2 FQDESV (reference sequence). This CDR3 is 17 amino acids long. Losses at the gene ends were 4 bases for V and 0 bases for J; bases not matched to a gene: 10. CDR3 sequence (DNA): TGTGCCAGCAGCTCTAACCGGGACAGATCTAGCACAGATACGCAGTATTTT. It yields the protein CASSSNRDRSSTDTQYF.

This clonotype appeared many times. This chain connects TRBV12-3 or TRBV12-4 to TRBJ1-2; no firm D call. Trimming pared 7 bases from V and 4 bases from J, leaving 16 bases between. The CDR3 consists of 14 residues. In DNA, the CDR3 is TGTGCCAGCACCAAGTACATCGGTGGCTATGGCTACACCTTC. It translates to CASTKYIGGYGYTF.

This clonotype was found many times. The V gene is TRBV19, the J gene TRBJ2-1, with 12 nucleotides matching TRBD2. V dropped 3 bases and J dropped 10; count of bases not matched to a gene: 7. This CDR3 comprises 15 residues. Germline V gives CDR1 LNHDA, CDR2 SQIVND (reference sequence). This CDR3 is CASSILAGGGREQFF. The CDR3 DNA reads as TGTGCCAGTAGTATTCTAGCGGGAGGGGGCAGGGAGCAGTTCTTC.

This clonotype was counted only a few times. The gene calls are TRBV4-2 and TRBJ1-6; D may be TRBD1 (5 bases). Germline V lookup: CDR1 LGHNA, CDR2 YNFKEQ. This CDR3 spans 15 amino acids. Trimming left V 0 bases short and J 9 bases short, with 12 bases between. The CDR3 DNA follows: TGTGCCAGCAGCCAAGAGGGGAGGGGTGGTTCACCCCTCCACTTT. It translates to CASSQEGRGGSPLHF.